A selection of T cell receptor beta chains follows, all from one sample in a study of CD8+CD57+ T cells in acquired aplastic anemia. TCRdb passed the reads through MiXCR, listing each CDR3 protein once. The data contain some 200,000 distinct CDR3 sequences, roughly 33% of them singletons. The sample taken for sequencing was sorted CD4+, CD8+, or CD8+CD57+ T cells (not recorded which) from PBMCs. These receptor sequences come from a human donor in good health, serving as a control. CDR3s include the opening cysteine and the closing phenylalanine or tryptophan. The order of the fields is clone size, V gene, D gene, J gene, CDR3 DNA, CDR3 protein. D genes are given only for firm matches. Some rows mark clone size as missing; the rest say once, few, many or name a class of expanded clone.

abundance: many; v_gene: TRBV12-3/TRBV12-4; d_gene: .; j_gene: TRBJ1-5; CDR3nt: TGTGCCAGCACAAGAGGGAACAATCAGCCCCAGCATTTT; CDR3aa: CASTRGNNQPQHF
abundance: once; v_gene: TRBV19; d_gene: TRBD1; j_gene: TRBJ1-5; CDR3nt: TGTGCCAGTGGGTCCAGGGGGCATCAGCCCCAGCATTTT; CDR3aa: CASGSRGHQPQHF
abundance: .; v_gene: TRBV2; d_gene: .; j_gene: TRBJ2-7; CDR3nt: TGTGCCAGCAGTGGAAGCCCCTACGAGCAGTACTTC; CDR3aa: CASSGSPYEQYF
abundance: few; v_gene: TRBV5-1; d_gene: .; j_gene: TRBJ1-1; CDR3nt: TGCGCCAGCAGTGGTCGGATGAGGGAGGAACGGAGGGGGTACACTGAAGCTTTCTTT; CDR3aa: CASSGRMREERRGYTEAFF
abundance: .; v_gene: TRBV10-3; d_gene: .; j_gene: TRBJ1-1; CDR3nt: TGTGCCATCAGTGACAGGGGCCCTGGTGAAGCTTTCTTT; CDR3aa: CAISDRGPGEAFF
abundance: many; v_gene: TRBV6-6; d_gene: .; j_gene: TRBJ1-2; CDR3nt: TGTGCCAGCAGTTACTCATCCAGGCTGGGTGGCTACACCTTC; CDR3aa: CASSYSSRLGGYTF
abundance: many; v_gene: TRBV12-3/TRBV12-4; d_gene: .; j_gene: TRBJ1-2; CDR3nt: TGTGCCAGCAGTTTAGAGACAGGCTCGGGCTACACCTTC; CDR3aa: CASSLETGSGYTF
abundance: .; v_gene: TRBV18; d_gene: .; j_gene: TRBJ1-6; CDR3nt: TGTGCCAGCTCACCATCGGGCTCCTATAATTCACCCCTCCACTTT; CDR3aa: CASSPSGSYNSPLHF
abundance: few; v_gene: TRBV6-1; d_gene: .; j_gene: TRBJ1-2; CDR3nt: TGTGCCAGCAGTCCGAGCGGTGCCGGGTCTGGCTACACCTTC; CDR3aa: CASSPSGAGSGYTF
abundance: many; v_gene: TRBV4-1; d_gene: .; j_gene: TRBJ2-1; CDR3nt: TGCGCCAGCAGCCAAGATTCAGGTAGCCGTCAGTTCTTC; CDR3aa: CASSQDSGSRQFF
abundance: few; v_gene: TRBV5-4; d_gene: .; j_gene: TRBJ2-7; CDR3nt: TGTGCCAGCAGCTTGGGTAATTACGAGCAGTACTTC; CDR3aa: CASSLGNYEQYF
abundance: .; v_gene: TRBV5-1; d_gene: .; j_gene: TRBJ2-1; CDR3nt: TGCGCCAGCAGCTTGGTCCCAGCAACCGGGAATGAGCAGTTCTTC; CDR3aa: CASSLVPATGNEQFF
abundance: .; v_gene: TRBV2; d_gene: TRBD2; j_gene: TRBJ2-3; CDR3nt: TGTGCCAGCAGTGTGGAGCGGGGGGGTACGCAGTATTTT; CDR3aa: CASSVERGGTQYF
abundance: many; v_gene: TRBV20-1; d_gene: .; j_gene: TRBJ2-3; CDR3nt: TGCAGTGCTAGCCCTAGACTATTTAGCACAGATACGCAGTATTTT; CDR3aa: CSASPRLFSTDTQYF
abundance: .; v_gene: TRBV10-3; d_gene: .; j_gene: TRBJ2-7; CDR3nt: TGTGCCATCAGTCCTCCAAACTCCTACGAGCAGTACTTC; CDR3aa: CAISPPNSYEQYF
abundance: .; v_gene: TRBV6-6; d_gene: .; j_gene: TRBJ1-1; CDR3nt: TGTGCCAGCAGTGTCATGGTTGAAGCTTTCTTT; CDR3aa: CASSVMVEAFF
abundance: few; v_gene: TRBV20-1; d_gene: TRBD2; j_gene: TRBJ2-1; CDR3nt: TGCAGTGCTAGTCTACTAGCGGGGGGGCCCCATGAGCAGTTCTTC; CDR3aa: CSASLLAGGPHEQFF
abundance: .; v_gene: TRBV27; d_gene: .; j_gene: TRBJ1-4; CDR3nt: TGTGCCAGCAGTTTTGTCCATGAAAAACTGTTTTTT; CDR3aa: CASSFVHEKLFF
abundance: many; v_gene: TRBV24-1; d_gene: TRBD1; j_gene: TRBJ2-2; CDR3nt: TGTGCCACCAGTGATGCCGGGACAGGGAACACCGGGGAGCTGTTTTTT; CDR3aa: CATSDAGTGNTGELFF
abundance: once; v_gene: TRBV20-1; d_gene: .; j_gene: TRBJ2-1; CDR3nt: TGCAGTGCTAGAGATGAGGCTTATGAGCAGTTCTTC; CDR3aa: CSARDEAYEQFF
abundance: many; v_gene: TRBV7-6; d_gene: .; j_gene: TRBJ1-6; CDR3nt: TGTGCCAGCAGCCAAGATGTTGGGTCACCCCTCCACTTT; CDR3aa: CASSQDVGSPLHF
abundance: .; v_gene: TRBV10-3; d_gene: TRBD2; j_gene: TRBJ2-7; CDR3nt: TGTGCCTCCGGACTAGCGGGGTCATACGAGCAGTACTTC; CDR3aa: CASGLAGSYEQYF
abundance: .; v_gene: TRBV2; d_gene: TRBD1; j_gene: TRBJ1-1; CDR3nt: TGTGCCAGCGTAGACAGGGGTTCCACTGAAGCTTTCTTT; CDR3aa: CASVDRGSTEAFF
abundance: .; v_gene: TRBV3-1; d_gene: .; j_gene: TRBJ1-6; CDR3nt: TGTGCCAGCAGCCAAGTCGCCAGCTCCTATAATTCACCCCTCCACTTT; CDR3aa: CASSQVASSYNSPLHF
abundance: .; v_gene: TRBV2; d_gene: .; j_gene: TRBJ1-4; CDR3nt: TGTGCCAGCAGCCAACAGGTCAATGAAAAACTGTTTTTT; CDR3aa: CASSQQVNEKLFF
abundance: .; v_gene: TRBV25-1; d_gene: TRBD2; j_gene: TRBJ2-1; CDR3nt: TGTGCCAGCAGTGCCCTGGGACTAGCGGTCTACAATGAGCAGTTCTTC; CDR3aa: CASSALGLAVYNEQFF
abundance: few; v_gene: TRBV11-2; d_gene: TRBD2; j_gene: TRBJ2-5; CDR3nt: TGTGCCAGCAGCTTAGATTTAGCGGGAGGGCCGTCGGTAGAGACCCAGTACTTC; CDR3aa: CASSLDLAGGPSVETQYF
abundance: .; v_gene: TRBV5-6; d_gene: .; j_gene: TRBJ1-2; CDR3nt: TGTGCCAGCAGCCGAAGGGGGGAGTTAGGAGGCTACACCTTC; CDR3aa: CASSRRGELGGYTF
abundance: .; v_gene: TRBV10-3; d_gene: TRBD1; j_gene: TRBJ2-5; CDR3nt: TGTGCCATCGGCGCCGGGACAGTCCAAGAGACCCAGTACTTC; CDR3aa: CAIGAGTVQETQYF
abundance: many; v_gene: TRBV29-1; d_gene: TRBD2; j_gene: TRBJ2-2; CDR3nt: TGCAGCGTCCTAGCGGGAGATTGGTGGACCGGGGAGCTGTTTTTT; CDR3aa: CSVLAGDWWTGELFF